These T cell receptor beta chains were read from a single sample in a study of blood T cell repertoires in COVID-19. Profiling relied on immunoSEQ multiplex PCR, and the TCRdb table lists in-frame clones only, not all of them. This table holds some 290,000 clones, nearly 90% found once. The material sequenced was peripheral blood. The receptors come from a woman in her forties with COVID-19, enrolled during active disease. CDR3s include the opening cysteine and the closing phenylalanine or tryptophan. The order of the fields is J gene, V gene, clone size, D gene, CDR3 protein, CDR3 DNA. The D gene is left open where the match is weak. Not all rows give a size; the values are once, few, many and, for expanded clones, a class.

j_call: TRBJ1-2; v_call: TRBV28; clone_size: .; d_call: .; cdr3_aa: CASAGQSYGYTF; cdr3_nt: TGTGCCAGCGCAGGGCAGAGCTATGGCTACACCTTC
j_call: TRBJ1-6; v_call: TRBV19; clone_size: .; d_call: TRBD1; cdr3_aa: CASSMDRERSPLHF; cdr3_nt: TGTGCCAGTAGTATGGACAGGGAGCGCTCACCCCTCCACTTT
j_call: TRBJ2-2; v_call: TRBV28; clone_size: .; d_call: TRBD1; cdr3_aa: CASRTGQPNTGELFF; cdr3_nt: TGTGCCAGCAGAACGGGACAGCCGAACACCGGGGAGCTGTTTTTT
j_call: TRBJ2-1; v_call: TRBV19; clone_size: .; d_call: TRBD2; cdr3_aa: CASSIEVPSGGSYNEQFF; cdr3_nt: TGTGCCAGTAGTATAGAAGTGCCCAGCGGGGGTTCGTACAATGAGCAGTTCTTC
j_call: TRBJ1-2; v_call: TRBV2; clone_size: .; d_call: .; cdr3_aa: CASSGLGGFEGYTF; cdr3_nt: TGTGCCAGCAGTGGGTTAGGGGGTTTCGAGGGCTACACCTTC
j_call: TRBJ2-3; v_call: TRBV19; clone_size: .; d_call: TRBD2; cdr3_aa: CASTPSGLASTDTQYF; cdr3_nt: TGTGCCAGTACCCCATCGGGACTAGCGAGCACAGATACGCAGTATTTT
j_call: TRBJ1-4; v_call: TRBV18; clone_size: .; d_call: .; cdr3_aa: CASSPPSGQRREKLFF; cdr3_nt: TGTGCCAGCTCACCACCCTCAGGTCAACGACGGGAAAAACTGTTTTTT
j_call: TRBJ2-3; v_call: TRBV6-6; clone_size: .; d_call: TRBD2; cdr3_aa: CASSPHMGGSWTDTQYF; cdr3_nt: TGTGCCAGCAGTCCCCACATGGGCGGGAGTTGGACAGATACGCAGTATTTT
j_call: TRBJ2-7; v_call: TRBV28; clone_size: .; d_call: TRBD2; cdr3_aa: CASRSSGGPYEQYF; cdr3_nt: TGTGCCAGCAGGTCTAGCGGGGGGCCCTACGAGCAGTACTTC
j_call: TRBJ1-1; v_call: TRBV5-1; clone_size: .; d_call: .; cdr3_aa: CASSTRPLMNTEAFF; cdr3_nt: TGCGCCAGCAGCACGAGGCCTCTAATGAACACTGAAGCTTTCTTT
j_call: TRBJ1-6; v_call: TRBV28; clone_size: .; d_call: .; cdr3_aa: CASSIHGGNSPLHF; cdr3_nt: TGTGCCAGCAGTATACACGGGGGAAATTCACCCCTCCACTTT
j_call: TRBJ1-6; v_call: TRBV5-1; clone_size: .; d_call: TRBD1; cdr3_aa: CASSLGGTGNSPLHF; cdr3_nt: TGCGCCAGCAGCTTGGGTGGGACAGGCAATTCACCCCTCCACTTT
j_call: TRBJ2-3; v_call: TRBV9; clone_size: .; d_call: TRBD2; cdr3_aa: CASTPLAGGTDTQYF; cdr3_nt: TGTGCCAGCACCCCGCTAGCGGGGGGCACAGATACGCAGTATTTT
j_call: TRBJ2-1; v_call: TRBV7-3; clone_size: .; d_call: .; cdr3_aa: CASSRRGGAGWVNEQFF; cdr3_nt: TGTGCCAGCAGCAGAAGGGGAGGTGCCGGGTGGGTCAATGAGCAGTTCTTC
j_call: TRBJ2-3; v_call: TRBV7-6; clone_size: .; d_call: TRBD2; cdr3_aa: CASSTSIPTSGRTDTQYF; cdr3_nt: TGTGCCAGCAGCACTTCGATCCCTACTAGCGGGAGGACAGATACGCAGTATTTT
j_call: TRBJ2-3; v_call: TRBV27; clone_size: .; d_call: TRBD2; cdr3_aa: CASSLRGSRTDTQYF; cdr3_nt: TGTGCCAGCAGTTTACGCGGGAGCCGAACAGATACGCAGTATTTT
j_call: TRBJ2-7; v_call: TRBV3-1/TRBV3-2; clone_size: .; d_call: .; cdr3_aa: CASSHRPGSHEQYF; cdr3_nt: TGTGCCAGCAGCCATAGGCCAGGAAGCCACGAGCAGTACTTC
j_call: TRBJ2-1; v_call: TRBV7-3; clone_size: .; d_call: .; cdr3_aa: CASSLYPGSYNEQFF; cdr3_nt: TGTGCCAGCAGCTTATACCCGGGTTCCTACAATGAGCAGTTCTTC
j_call: TRBJ1-4; v_call: TRBV30; clone_size: few; d_call: .; cdr3_aa: CAWSVGEGRKLFF; cdr3_nt: TGTGCCTGGAGTGTTGGAGAGGGAAGAAAACTGTTTTTT
j_call: TRBJ1-6; v_call: TRBV2; clone_size: .; d_call: .; cdr3_aa: CASSETWGPYNSPLHF; cdr3_nt: TGTGCCAGCAGTGAAACCTGGGGCCCCTATAATTCACCCCTCCACTTT
j_call: TRBJ1-5; v_call: TRBV24-1; clone_size: .; d_call: TRBD1; cdr3_aa: CATTPGDRDRNQPQHF; cdr3_nt: TGTGCCACCACCCCAGGGGACAGGGACCGCAATCAGCCCCAGCATTTT
j_call: TRBJ2-5; v_call: TRBV12-5; clone_size: .; d_call: TRBD2; cdr3_aa: CASGLVGLAGVQSETQYF; cdr3_nt: TGTGCTAGTGGTTTGGTCGGACTAGCGGGAGTACAGTCGGAGACCCAGTACTTC
j_call: TRBJ2-4; v_call: TRBV15; clone_size: .; d_call: TRBD2; cdr3_aa: CASSGRAAKNIQYF; cdr3_nt: TGTGCCTCTAGCGGGAGGGCGGCCAAAAACATTCAGTACTTC
j_call: TRBJ1-1; v_call: TRBV7-3; clone_size: .; d_call: .; cdr3_aa: CASSLRPNTEAFF; cdr3_nt: TGTGCCAGCAGCTTAAGGCCGAACACTGAAGCTTTCTTT
j_call: TRBJ2-6; v_call: TRBV19; clone_size: .; d_call: TRBD1; cdr3_aa: CASSTNRGSGANVLTF; cdr3_nt: TGTGCCAGTAGTACGAACAGGGGGTCCGGGGCCAACGTCCTGACTTTC
j_call: TRBJ2-1; v_call: TRBV11-3; clone_size: .; d_call: TRBD2; cdr3_aa: CASSLKRETNEQFF; cdr3_nt: TGTGCCAGCAGCTTAAAGCGGGAGACCAATGAGCAGTTCTTC
j_call: TRBJ2-2; v_call: TRBV27; clone_size: .; d_call: .; cdr3_aa: CASSLDWPGPTNTGELFF; cdr3_nt: TGTGCCAGCAGTTTAGATTGGCCAGGGCCTACGAACACCGGGGAGCTGTTTTTT
j_call: TRBJ1-1; v_call: TRBV18; clone_size: few; d_call: .; cdr3_aa: CASSPESTEAFF; cdr3_nt: TGTGCCAGCTCACCGGAGAGCACTGAAGCTTTCTTT
j_call: TRBJ2-1; v_call: TRBV3-1/TRBV3-2; clone_size: .; d_call: TRBD2; cdr3_aa: CASSQDGSGGWSEQFF; cdr3_nt: TGTGCCAGCAGCCAAGATGGTAGCGGGGGGTGGAGTGAGCAGTTCTTC
j_call: TRBJ2-6; v_call: TRBV10-3; clone_size: .; d_call: TRBD1; cdr3_aa: CAISERQGAFSGANVLTF; cdr3_nt: TGTGCCATCAGTGAGCGGCAGGGGGCTTTCTCTGGGGCCAACGTCCTGACTTTC
j_call: TRBJ2-1; v_call: TRBV19; clone_size: .; d_call: TRBD1; cdr3_aa: CAINRGPYNEQFF; cdr3_nt: TGTGCCATAAACAGGGGACCCTACAATGAGCAGTTCTTC
j_call: TRBJ1-1; v_call: TRBV5-6; clone_size: .; d_call: TRBD1; cdr3_aa: CASSLGRGRAQAFF; cdr3_nt: TGTGCCAGCAGCTTGGGCAGGGGGCGCGCTCAAGCTTTCTTT
j_call: TRBJ1-1; v_call: TRBV5-1; clone_size: .; d_call: TRBD1; cdr3_aa: CASSYRGRSNTEAFF; cdr3_nt: TGCGCCAGCAGCTACAGGGGAAGATCGAACACTGAAGCTTTCTTT
j_call: TRBJ1-1; v_call: TRBV7-3; clone_size: once; d_call: .; cdr3_aa: CASSSRLNTEAFF; cdr3_nt: TGTGCCAGCAGCTCTAGGCTGAACACTGAAGCTTTCTTT
j_call: TRBJ2-5; v_call: TRBV7-3; clone_size: .; d_call: TRBD2; cdr3_aa: CASSQNGGGKETQYF; cdr3_nt: TGTGCCAGCAGCCAAAACGGCGGGGGGAAAGAGACCCAGTACTTC
j_call: TRBJ1-1; v_call: TRBV6-4; clone_size: .; d_call: TRBD1; cdr3_aa: CASSDQTTGGIRVGGAFF; cdr3_nt: TGTGCCAGCAGTGACCAAACGACAGGGGGGATTAGAGTCGGCGGAGCTTTCTTT
j_call: TRBJ1-1; v_call: TRBV29-1; clone_size: .; d_call: .; cdr3_aa: CSVSTWSTEAFF; cdr3_nt: TGCAGCGTGTCAACATGGAGCACTGAAGCTTTCTTT
j_call: TRBJ2-7; v_call: TRBV29-1; clone_size: .; d_call: .; cdr3_aa: CSVGTEAEQYF; cdr3_nt: TGCAGCGTTGGGACTGAGGCGGAGCAGTACTTC